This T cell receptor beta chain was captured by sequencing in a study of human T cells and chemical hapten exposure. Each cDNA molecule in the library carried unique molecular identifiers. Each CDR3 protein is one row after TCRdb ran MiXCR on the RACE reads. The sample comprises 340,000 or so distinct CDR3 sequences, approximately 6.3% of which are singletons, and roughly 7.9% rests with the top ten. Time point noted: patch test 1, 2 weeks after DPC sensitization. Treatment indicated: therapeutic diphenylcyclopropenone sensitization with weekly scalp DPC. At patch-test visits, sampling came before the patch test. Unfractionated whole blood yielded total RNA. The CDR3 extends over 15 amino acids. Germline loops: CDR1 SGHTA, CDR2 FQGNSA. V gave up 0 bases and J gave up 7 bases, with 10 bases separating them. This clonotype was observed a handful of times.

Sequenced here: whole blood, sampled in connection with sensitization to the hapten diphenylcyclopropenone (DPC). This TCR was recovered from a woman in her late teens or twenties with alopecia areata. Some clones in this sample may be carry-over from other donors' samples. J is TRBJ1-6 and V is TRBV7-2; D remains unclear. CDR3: CASSLAGSRNSPLHF. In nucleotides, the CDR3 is TGTGCCAGCAGCTTAGCAGGGTCTCGGAATTCACCCCTCCACTTT.